This T cell receptor (beta chain) derives from a study of OX40 agonist ivuxolimab in advanced cancers. Study context: Enrollees could have had prior anti-PD-1, anti-PD-L1 or anti-CTLA-4 therapy, which about 40% had received.

General study findings and limits: Researchers report that CD8+ T cells had, on average, more expanded clones than CD4+. In a subset of nonresponders, normalized T-cell clonal expansion was also low.

About this clone itself: Its target is not known.

Germline trimming cut 4 bases from V and 7 bases from J; bases unmatched to any gene: 4. Germline V CDR1 and CDR2: SGHRS, YFSETQ. The CDR3 loop spans 12 amino acids. Some clones are missing from TCRdb's copy, which holds only in-frame ones; the method was immunoSEQ multiplex PCR. The data show 75,000 to 100,000 clones, with roughly nine tenths seen just once and around 5.5% held by the top ten. The sequence was collected from an adult with an advanced solid tumor such as melanoma, head and neck, liver or kidney cancer. The chain combines TRBV5-1 with TRBJ1-1; 7 positions agree with TRBD1. Material: CD4+ or CD8+ T cells sorted from blood, obtained in a trial of the OX40 agonist ivuxolimab. The DNA for the CDR3 is TGCGCCAGCAGCCTGCGGGACAGTGAAGCTTTCTTT. Translated, it gives CASSLRDSEAFF.